This T cell receptor (beta chain) was obtained from a study of control samples from healthy donors and cancer patients. Assay: immunoSEQ multiplex PCR; the TCRdb copy retains only in-frame clones and omits some. The sample yields 110,000 to 150,000 clones, approximately 92% seen once. Germline V gene sequence: CDR1 MDHEN, CDR2 SYDVKM. V shed 1 base and J shed 8 bases, with 25 bases lying between them. This CDR3 has 18 residues. The sequence derives from a man aged 25 to 40 in good health. The material sequenced was blood. The rearrangement joins TRBV28 to TRBJ2-3, with D perhaps matching TRBD2 (7 bases). The CDR3 sequence is CASSLFSFFAGASSTQYF. As DNA, the CDR3 is TGTGCCAGCAGTTTATTTTCCTTTTTTGCGGGGGCCTCGTCTACGCAGTATTTT.